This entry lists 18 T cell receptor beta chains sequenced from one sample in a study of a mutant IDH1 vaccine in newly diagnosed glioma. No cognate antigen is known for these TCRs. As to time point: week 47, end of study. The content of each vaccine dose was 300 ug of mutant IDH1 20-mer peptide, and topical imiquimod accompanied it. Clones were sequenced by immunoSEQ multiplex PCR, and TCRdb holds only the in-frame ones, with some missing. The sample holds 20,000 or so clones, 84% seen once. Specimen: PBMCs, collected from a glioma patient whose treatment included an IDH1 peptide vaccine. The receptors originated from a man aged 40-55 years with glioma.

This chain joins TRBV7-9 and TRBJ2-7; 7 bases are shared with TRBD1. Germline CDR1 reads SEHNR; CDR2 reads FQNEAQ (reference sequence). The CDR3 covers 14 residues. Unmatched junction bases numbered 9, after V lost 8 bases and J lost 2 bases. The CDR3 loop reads CASRRTGLPYEQYF. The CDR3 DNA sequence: TGTGCCAGCCGAAGGACAGGTCTTCCCTACGAGCAGTACTTC.

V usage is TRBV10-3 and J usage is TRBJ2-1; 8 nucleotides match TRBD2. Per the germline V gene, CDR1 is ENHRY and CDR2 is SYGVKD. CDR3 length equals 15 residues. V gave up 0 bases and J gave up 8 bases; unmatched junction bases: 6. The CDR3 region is CAISESGTSIDEQFF. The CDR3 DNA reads TGTGCCATCAGTGAGTCGGGGACTAGTATTGATGAGCAGTTCTTC.

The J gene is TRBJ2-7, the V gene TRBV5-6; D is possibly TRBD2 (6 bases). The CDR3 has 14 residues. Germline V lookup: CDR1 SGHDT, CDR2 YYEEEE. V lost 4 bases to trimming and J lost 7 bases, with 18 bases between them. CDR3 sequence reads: CASSPRRALQEQYF. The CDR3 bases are TGTGCCAGCAGCCCTCGGAGGGCCCTCCAAGAGCAGTACTTC.

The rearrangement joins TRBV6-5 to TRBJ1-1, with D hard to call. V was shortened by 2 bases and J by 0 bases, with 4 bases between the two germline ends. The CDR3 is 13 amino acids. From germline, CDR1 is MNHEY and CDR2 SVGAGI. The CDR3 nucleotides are TGTGCCAGCAGTTACAAGCTGAACACTGAAGCTTTCTTT. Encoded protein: CASSYKLNTEAFF.

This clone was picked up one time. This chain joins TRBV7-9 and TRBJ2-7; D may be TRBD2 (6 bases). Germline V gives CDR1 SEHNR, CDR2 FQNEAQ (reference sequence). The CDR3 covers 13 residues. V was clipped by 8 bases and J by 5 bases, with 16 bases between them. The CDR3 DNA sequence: TGTGCCAGCCATTCAGGGAGGCCGAACGAGCAGTACTTC. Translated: CASHSGRPNEQYF. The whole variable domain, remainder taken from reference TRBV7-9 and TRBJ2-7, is DTGVSQNPRHKITKRGQNVTFRCDPISEHNRLYWYRQTLGQGPEFLTYFQNEAQLEKSRLLSDRFSAERPKGSFSTLEIQRTEQGDSAMYLCASHSGRPNEQYFGPGTRLTVT.

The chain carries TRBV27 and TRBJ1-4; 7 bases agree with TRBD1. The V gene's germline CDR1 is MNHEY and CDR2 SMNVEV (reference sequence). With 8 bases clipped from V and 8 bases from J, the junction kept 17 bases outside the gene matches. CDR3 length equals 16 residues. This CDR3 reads CASSLPDRVWREKLFF. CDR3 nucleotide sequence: TGTGCCAGCTCCCTCCCCGACAGGGTCTGGAGGGAAAAACTGTTTTTT.

The CDR3: CATSRVNLLPSYEQYF. For the CDR3, the DNA is TGTGCCACCAGCAGAGTAAATCTATTACCCTCCTACGAGCAGTACTTC. The chain employs TRBV15 and TRBJ2-7; no reliable D call. V lost 1 base to trimming and J lost 0 bases, with 13 bases between them. The germline CDR1 and CDR2 sequences are LNHNV and YYDKDF (reference sequence). CDR3 length equals 16 residues.

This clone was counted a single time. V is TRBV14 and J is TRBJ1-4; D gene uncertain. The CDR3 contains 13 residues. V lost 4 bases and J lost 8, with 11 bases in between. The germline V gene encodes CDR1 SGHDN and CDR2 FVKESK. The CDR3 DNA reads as TGTGCCAGCAGCCTCCGGGTCAGGGAAAAACTGTTTTTT. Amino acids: CASSLRVREKLFF.

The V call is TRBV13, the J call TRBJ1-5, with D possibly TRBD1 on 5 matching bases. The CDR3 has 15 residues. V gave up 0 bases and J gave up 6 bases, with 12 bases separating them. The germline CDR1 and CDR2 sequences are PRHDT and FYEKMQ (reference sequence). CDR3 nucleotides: TGTGCCAGCAGCTTAGGCCTAGGGGTAGTTCAGCCCCAGCATTTT. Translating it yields CASSLGLGVVQPQHF.

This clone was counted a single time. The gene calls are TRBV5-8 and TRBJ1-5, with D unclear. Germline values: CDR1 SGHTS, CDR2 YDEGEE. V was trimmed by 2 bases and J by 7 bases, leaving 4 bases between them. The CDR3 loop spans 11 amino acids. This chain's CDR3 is CASSFTQPQHF. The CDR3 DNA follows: TGTGCCAGCAGCTTTACCCAGCCCCAGCATTTT.

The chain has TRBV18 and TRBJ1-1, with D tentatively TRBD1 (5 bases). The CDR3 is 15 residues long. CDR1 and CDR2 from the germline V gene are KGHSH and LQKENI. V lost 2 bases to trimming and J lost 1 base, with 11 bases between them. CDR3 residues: CASSPSEGANTEAFF. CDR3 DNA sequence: TGTGCCAGCTCACCATCGGAAGGGGCGAACACTGAAGCTTTCTTT. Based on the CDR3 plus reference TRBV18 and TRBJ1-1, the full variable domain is NAGVMQNPRHLVRRRGQEARLRCSPMKGHSHVYWYRQLPEEGLKFMVYLQKENIIDESGMPKERFSAEFPKEGPSILRIQQVVRGDSAAYFCASSPSEGANTEAFFGQGTRLTVV.

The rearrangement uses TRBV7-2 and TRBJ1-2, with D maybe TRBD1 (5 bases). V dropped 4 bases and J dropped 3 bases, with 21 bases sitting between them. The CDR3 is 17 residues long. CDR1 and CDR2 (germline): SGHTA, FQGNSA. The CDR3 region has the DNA TGTGCCAGCAGCTCCTCCCCCGGGGGGGTTCAGGACTATGGCTACACCTTC. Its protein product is CASSSSPGGVQDYGYTF.

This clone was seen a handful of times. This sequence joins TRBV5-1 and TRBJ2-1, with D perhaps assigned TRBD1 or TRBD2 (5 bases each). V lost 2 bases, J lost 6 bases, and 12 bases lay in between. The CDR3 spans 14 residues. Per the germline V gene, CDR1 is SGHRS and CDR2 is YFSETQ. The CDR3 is CASSFRSGGNEQFF. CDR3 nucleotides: TGCGCCAGCAGCTTTAGGTCTGGGGGCAATGAGCAGTTCTTC.

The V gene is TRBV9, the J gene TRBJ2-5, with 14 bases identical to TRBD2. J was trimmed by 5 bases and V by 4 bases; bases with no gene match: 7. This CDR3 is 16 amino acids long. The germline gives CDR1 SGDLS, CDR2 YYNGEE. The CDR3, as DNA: TGTGCCAGCAGCAGCGGGACTAGCGGGAGCTTGGAGACCCAGTACTTC. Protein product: CASSSGTSGSLETQYF.

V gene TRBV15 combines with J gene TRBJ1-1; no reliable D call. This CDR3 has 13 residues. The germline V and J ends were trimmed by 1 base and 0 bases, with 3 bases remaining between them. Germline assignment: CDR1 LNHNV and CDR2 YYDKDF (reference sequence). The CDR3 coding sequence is TGTGCCACCAGCAGAGGGGTGAACACTGAAGCTTTCTTT. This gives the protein CATSRGVNTEAFF.

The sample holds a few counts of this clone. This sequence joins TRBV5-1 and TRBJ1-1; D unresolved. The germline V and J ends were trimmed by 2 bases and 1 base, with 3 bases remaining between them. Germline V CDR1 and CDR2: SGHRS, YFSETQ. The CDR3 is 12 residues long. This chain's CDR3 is CASSFPNTEAFF. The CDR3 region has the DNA TGCGCCAGCAGCTTCCCGAACACTGAAGCTTTCTTT. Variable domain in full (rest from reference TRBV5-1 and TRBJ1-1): KAGVTQTPRYLIKTRGQQVTLSCSPISGHRSVSWYQQTPGQGLQFLFEYFSETQRNKGNFPGRFSGRQFSNSRSEMNVSTLELGDSALYLCASSFPNTEAFFGQGTRLTVV.

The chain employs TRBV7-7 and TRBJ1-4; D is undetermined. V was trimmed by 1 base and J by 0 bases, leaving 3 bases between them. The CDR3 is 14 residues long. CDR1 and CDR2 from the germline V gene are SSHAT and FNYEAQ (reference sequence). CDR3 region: CASSLGTTNEKLFF. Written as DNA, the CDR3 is TGTGCCAGCAGCTTAGGAACAACTAATGAAAAACTGTTTTTT.

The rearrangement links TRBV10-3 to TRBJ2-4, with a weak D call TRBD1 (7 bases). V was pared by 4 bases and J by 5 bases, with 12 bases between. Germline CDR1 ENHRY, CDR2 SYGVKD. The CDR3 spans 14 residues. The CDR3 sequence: CAISGGRGENIQYF. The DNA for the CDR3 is TGTGCCATCAGTGGAGGCAGGGGGGAAAACATTCAGTACTTC.